Here is one T cell receptor beta chain with its context. Clones were sequenced by immunoSEQ multiplex PCR, and TCRdb holds only the in-frame ones, with some missing. The top ten clones hold 1.2% to 1.5% of a sample with roughly 400,000 clones, approximately 90% of them seen once. Residents of approximately 25 US areas, aged about 18 to 95 years, made up the participants. Cohort assignment relied on participant-reported clinical history. Exposed participants encountered a COVID-19 case during the 2 weeks preceding study entry. The source of the sample is a study of blood T cell repertoires in COVID-19. The sequencing input was PBMCs or T cells enriched from blood (not recorded which). The receptor's source is a young woman who had been exposed to COVID-19.

CDR3 residues: CASSQGGGREILDYEQYF. CDR3 nucleotide sequence: TGTGCCAGCAGCCAAGGAGGGGGGAGGGAGATCCTAGACTACGAGCAGTACTTC. The V gene is TRBV4-2, the J gene TRBJ2-7; a possible D gene is TRBD2 (7 bases). The CDR3 contains 18 residues. Per germline, CDR1 LGHNA and CDR2 YNFKEQ. The V end lost 1 base, the J end lost 3 bases, and 22 bases lay between the germline ends.